Sequencing of this T cell receptor beta chain was carried out in a study of blood T cell repertoires in COVID-19. The repertoire was sequenced with immunoSEQ multiplex PCR; TCRdb's copy has only in-frame clones and lacks some. This sample has about 110,000 clones, with roughly four fifths found just once. The ends lost 8 bases at V and 8 bases at J; junction bases unmatched: 9. This CDR3 is 14 amino acids long. Germline CDR1 is MNHEY and CDR2 is SVGAGI. The sample comprised peripheral blood. The V call is TRBV6-5, the J call TRBJ2-2; 9 bases are shared with TRBD1. This receptor was obtained from a woman aged 55-69 years with acute or convalescent COVID-19. CDR3 in amino acids: CASAPDRGRGELFF. The DNA for the CDR3 is TGTGCCAGCGCCCCCGACAGGGGGAGGGGGGAGCTGTTTTTT.